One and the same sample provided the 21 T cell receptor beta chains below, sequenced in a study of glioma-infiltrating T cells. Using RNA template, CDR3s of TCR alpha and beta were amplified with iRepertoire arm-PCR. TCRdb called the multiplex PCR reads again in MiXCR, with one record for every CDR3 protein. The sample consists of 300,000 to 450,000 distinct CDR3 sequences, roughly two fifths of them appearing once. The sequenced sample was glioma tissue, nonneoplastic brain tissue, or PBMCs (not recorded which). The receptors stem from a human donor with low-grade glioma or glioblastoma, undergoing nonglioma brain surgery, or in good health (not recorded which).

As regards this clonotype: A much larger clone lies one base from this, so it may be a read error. The CDR3 nucleotides are TGTGCCAGCAGCTTCCGGGACCAAGCTCAAGCTTTCTTT. This translates into CASSFRDQAQAFF. V is TRBV7-2 and J is TRBJ1-1, with D perhaps TRBD1 (5 bases). This CDR3 has 13 residues. The germline V and J ends were trimmed by 3 bases and 9 bases, with 14 bases remaining between them. Germline CDR1 reads SGHTA; CDR2 reads FQGNSA. Based on the CDR3 plus reference TRBV7-2 and TRBJ1-1, the full variable domain is GAGVSQSPSNKVTEKGKDVELRCDPISGHTALYWYRQSLGQGLEFLIYFQGNSAPDKSGLPSDRFSAERTGGSVSTLTIQRTQQEDSAVYLCASSFRDQAQAFFGQGTRLTVV.

The CDR3 loop reads CASSGQSLGNQPQHF. Written as DNA, the CDR3 is TGTGCCAGTAGTGGACAGTCTTTGGGCAATCAGCCCCAGCATTTT. J is TRBJ1-5 and V is TRBV19; D might be TRBD1 (6 bases). Germline CDR1 reads LNHDA; CDR2 reads SQIVND (reference sequence). The CDR3 length is 15 residues. Trimming removed 5 bases at V and 2 bases at J, with 13 bases between.

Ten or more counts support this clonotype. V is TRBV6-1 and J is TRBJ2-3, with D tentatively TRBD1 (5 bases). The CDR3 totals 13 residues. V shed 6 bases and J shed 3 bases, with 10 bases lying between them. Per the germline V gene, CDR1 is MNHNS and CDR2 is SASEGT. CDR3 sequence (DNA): TGTGCCAGCAGGCCCCGACAGACAGATACGCAGTATTTT. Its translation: CASRPRQTDTQYF.

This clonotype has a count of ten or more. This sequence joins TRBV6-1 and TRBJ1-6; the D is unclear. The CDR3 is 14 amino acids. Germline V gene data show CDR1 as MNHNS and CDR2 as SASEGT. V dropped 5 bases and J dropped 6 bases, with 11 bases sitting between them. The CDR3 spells CASSLQLRNSPLHF. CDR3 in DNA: TGTGCCAGCAGTCTACAGCTTCGTAATTCACCCCTCCACTTT.

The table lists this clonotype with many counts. The CDR3 nucleotides are TGTGCCAGCAGTTCGTACTCACGTGCGGATGAGCAGTTCTTC. This sequence encodes CASSSYSRADEQFF. This chain joins TRBV27 and TRBJ2-1; D unclear. Deletions cut 4 bases from V and 8 bases from J, with 15 bases between. The CDR3 has 14 residues. Germline CDR1 MNHEY, CDR2 SMNVEV (reference sequence).

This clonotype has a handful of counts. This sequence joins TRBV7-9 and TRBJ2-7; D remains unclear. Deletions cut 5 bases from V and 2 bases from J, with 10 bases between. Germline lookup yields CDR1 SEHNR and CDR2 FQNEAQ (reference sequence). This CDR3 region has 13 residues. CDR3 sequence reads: CASSPSRAYEQYF. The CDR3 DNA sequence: TGTGCCAGCAGCCCGTCAAGGGCCTACGAGCAGTACTTC.

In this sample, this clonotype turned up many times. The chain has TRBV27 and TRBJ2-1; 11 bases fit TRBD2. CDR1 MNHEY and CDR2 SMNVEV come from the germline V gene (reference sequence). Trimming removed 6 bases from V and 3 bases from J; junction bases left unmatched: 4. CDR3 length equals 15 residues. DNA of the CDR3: TGTGCCAGCAGCCGAGGGACTAGCGGCTACAATGAGCAGTTCTTC. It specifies CASSRGTSGYNEQFF.

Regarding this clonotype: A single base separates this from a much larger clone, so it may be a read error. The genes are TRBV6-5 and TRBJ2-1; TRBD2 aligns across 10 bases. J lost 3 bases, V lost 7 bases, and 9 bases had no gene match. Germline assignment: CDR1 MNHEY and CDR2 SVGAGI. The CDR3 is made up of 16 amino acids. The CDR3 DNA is TGTGCCAGCACACCGGGACTAGCGCCCTGCTACAATGAGCAGTTCTTC. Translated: CASTPGLAPCYNEQFF.

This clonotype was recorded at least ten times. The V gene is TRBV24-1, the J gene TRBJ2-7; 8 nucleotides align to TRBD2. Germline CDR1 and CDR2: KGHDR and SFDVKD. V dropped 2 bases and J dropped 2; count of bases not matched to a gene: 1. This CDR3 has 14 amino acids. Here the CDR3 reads CATSDSGRAYEQYF. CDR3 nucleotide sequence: TGTGCCACCAGTGATTCCGGGAGGGCCTACGAGCAGTACTTC.

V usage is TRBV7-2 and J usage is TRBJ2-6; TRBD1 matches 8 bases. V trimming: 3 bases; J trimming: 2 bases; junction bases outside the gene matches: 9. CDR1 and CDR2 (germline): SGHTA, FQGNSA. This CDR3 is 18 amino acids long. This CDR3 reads CASSFTGGGGPGANVLTF. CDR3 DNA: TGTGCCAGCAGCTTTACAGGGGGAGGAGGGCCTGGGGCCAACGTCCTGACTTTC.

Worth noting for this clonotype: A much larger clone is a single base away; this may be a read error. CDR3 in DNA: TGTGCCATCAGTTTAATAGCGGGGGCAGATACGCAGTATTTT. It yields the protein CAISLIAGADTQYF. The chain joins TRBV28 to TRBJ2-3, with 9 bases fitting TRBD2. CDR3 length: 14 residues. Germline CDR1 is MDHEN and CDR2 is SYDVKM.

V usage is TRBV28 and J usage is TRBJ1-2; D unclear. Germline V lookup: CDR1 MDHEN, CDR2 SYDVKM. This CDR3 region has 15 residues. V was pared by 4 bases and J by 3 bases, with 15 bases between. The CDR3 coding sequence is TGTGCCAGCAGTTCACAATCTCGGGAAGACTATGGCTACACCTTC. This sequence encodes CASSSQSREDYGYTF.

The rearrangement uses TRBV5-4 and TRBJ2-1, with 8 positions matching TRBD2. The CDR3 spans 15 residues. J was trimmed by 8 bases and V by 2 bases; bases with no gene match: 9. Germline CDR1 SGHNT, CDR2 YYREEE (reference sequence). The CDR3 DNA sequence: TGTGCCAGCAGCTTAAAAGGCGCTAGCGGGCATGAGCAGTTCTTC. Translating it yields CASSLKGASGHEQFF.

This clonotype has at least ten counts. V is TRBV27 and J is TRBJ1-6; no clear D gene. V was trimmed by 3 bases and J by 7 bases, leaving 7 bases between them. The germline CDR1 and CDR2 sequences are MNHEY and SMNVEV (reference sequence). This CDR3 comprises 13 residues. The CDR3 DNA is TGTGCCAGCAGTTTCGGTGGGAATTCACCCCTCCACTTT. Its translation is CASSFGGNSPLHF.

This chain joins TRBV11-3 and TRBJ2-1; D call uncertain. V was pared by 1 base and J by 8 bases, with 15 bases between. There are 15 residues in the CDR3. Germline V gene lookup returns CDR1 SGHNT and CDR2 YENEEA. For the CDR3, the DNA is TGTGCCAGCAGCTTAGGACGTCTCGATCGACATGAGCAGTTCTTC. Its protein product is CASSLGRLDRHEQFF.

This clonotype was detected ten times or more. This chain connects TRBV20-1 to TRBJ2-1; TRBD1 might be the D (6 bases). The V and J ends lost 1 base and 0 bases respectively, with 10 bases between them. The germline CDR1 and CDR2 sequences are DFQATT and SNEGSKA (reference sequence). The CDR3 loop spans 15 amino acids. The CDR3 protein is CSARATGRSYNEQFF. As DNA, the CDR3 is TGCAGTGCTAGAGCGACAGGCCGCTCCTACAATGAGCAGTTCTTC.

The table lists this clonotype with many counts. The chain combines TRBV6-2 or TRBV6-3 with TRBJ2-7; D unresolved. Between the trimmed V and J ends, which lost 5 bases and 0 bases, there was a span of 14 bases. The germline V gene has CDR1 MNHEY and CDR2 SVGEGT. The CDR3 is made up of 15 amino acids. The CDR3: CASSDASSISYEQYF. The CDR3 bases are TGTGCCAGCAGTGACGCCTCCAGCATCTCCTACGAGCAGTACTTC.

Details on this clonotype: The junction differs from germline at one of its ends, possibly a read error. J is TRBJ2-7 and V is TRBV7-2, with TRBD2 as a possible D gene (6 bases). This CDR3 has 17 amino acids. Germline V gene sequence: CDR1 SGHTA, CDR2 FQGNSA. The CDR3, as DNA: TGTGCCAGCAGCCCCTACGGGCGGGGAAAGCGATCCTACAAGCAGTACTTC. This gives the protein CASSPYGRGKRSYKQYF.

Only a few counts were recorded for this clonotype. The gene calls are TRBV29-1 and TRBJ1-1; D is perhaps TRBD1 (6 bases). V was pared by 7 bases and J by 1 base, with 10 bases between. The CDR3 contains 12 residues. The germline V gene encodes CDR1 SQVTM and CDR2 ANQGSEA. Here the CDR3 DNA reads TGCAGCGCTGGACAGAAGAACACTGAAGCTTTCTTT. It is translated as CSAGQKNTEAFF.

This CDR3 reads CASSIGQGAGNSPLHF. The CDR3 nucleotides read TGTGCCAGCAGCATCGGACAGGGGGCTGGTAATTCACCCCTCCACTTT. The genes are TRBV5-4 and TRBJ1-6; TRBD1 matches 11 bases. The germline gives CDR1 SGHNT, CDR2 YYREEE (reference sequence). J gave up 6 bases and V 4 bases, and 6 bases lay outside the gene matches. The CDR3 is made up of 16 amino acids.

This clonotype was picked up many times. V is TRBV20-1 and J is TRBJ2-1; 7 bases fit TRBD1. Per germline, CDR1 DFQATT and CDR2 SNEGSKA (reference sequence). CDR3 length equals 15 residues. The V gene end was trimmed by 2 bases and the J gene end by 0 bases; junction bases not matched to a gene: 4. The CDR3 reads CSARTTGVSYNEQFF. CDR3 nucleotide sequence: TGCAGTGCTAGAACTACAGGGGTCTCCTACAATGAGCAGTTCTTC.